The TCR beta chain under discussion was sequenced for a study of cytomegalovirus exposure and HLA in healthy donors. Study in general: Prior work identified around 110 million unique TCR beta sequences in about 179 million T cells.

This PCR relied on a set of 60 Vbeta primers and 13 Jbeta primers. This table comes from immunoSEQ multiplex PCR, and its TCRdb copy is limited to in-frame clones, with some not included. The sample holds 120,000 or so clones, 70% to 90% seen once. About this clone itself: Its antigen is currently unknown.

Study-wide findings and caveats: DRB1 had the most TCR associations and HLA-C the fewest, a later analysis found, with rates varying by HLA locus.

The CDR3 is made up of 13 amino acids. The ends lost 2 bases at V and 6 bases at J; junction bases unmatched: 1. Germline V gives CDR1 MNHEY, CDR2 SMNVEV (reference sequence). The sequence was collected from a man younger than 35 in good health and CMV-seropositive. This rearrangement joins TRBV27 to TRBJ1-5; 7 nucleotides line up with TRBD1. Sequenced material: PBMCs. CDR3: CASSLRDSQPQHF. The CDR3, as DNA: TGTGCCAGCAGTTTAAGGGACAGTCAGCCCCAGCATTTT.